A single sample gave rise to the 28 T cell receptor beta chains below, sequenced in a study of T cell responses to AZD1222 COVID-19 vaccine. The data were produced by immunoSEQ multiplex PCR, yet TCRdb's version contains in-frame clones alone and is incomplete. The repertoire holds roughly 150,000 clones, with 85% to 95% as singletons. Sequencing used peripheral blood, obtained on day 0 of AZD1222 vaccination. All receptors come from an adult in good health.

This sequence joins TRBV10-3 and TRBJ1-2; no definite D call. Germline loops: CDR1 ENHRY, CDR2 SYGVKD. V dropped 0 bases and J dropped 7 bases, with 12 bases sitting between them. This CDR3 is 14 amino acids long. The CDR3 loop reads CAISESRSATGYTF. The CDR3 DNA reads as TGTGCCATCAGTGAGTCCCGGTCGGCAACTGGCTACACCTTC.

The J gene is TRBJ1-1, the V gene TRBV27; a weak D match, TRBD1 (5 bases). CDR1 and CDR2 (germline): MNHEY, SMNVEV (reference sequence). The CDR3 has 15 amino acids. Trimming removed 7 bases at V and 2 bases at J, with 17 bases between. As DNA, the CDR3 is TGTGCCAGCAAACAATACCTCGGGGCCAACACTGAAGCTTTCTTT. The encoded protein is CASKQYLGANTEAFF.

This chain links TRBV18 with TRBJ1-6; 7 bases align to TRBD1. There are 16 residues in the CDR3. The V gene end was trimmed by 5 bases and the J gene end by 6 bases; junction bases not matched to a gene: 10. CDR1 is KGHSH, CDR2 LQKENI, per germline. The CDR3, as DNA: TGTGCCAGCTCAGACAGGGTCACTAACTCTAATTCACCCCTCCACTTT. Residues: CASSDRVTNSNSPLHF.

This chain joins TRBV7-2 and TRBJ1-4, with a tentative D call TRBD1 (5 bases). The V and J ends lost 5 bases and 6 bases respectively, with 13 bases between them. CDR3 length: 14 residues. Germline assignment: CDR1 SGHTA and CDR2 FQGNSA. CDR3 DNA: TGTGCCAGCAGCCAGTTTGGGGCTTATGAAAAACTGTTTTTT. This sequence encodes CASSQFGAYEKLFF.

The rearrangement uses TRBV9 and TRBJ1-1, with D hard to call. The ends were cut back, 7 bases at V and 1 base at J, with 5 bases in the middle. The CDR3 contains 11 residues. Germline CDR1 and CDR2: SGDLS and YYNGEE. The CDR3, as DNA: TGTGCCAGCGGGGAGAACACTGAAGCTTTCTTT. Its translation is CASGENTEAFF.

V and J are TRBV30 and TRBJ2-7, with 10 bases matching TRBD1. V lost 2 bases and J lost 6; bases outside the gene matches: 7. The CDR3 runs 14 residues. Per the germline V gene, CDR1 is GTSNPN and CDR2 is SVGIG (reference sequence). The CDR3 is CAWSTTGGRGEQYF. The CDR3, as DNA: TGTGCCTGGAGTACGACAGGGGGCAGGGGCGAGCAGTACTTC.

The genes are TRBV7-2 and TRBJ1-2; 9 positions match TRBD1. This CDR3 has 16 residues. Per germline, CDR1 SGHTA and CDR2 FQGNSA. The V and J ends lost 5 bases and 4 bases, in that order; junction bases with no gene match: 11. This chain's CDR3 is CASSTFNRGLTYGYTF. CDR3 bases: TGTGCCAGCAGCACATTTAACAGGGGGCTTACCTATGGCTACACCTTC.

This rearrangement joins TRBV28 to TRBJ1-5; D perhaps matches TRBD1 (5 bases). Trimming stripped 7 bases from V and 5 bases from J, with 6 bases between. Germline V lookup: CDR1 MDHEN, CDR2 SYDVKM. The length of the CDR3 is 11 residues. The CDR3 spells CASKGDQPQHF. The CDR3 DNA reads TGTGCCAGCAAAGGGGATCAGCCCCAGCATTTT.

The rearrangement links TRBV5-6 to TRBJ1-1; unclear D gene. This CDR3 is 12 amino acids long. The V end was cut by 0 bases, the J end by 5 bases, with 5 bases between. Germline V gives CDR1 SGHDT, CDR2 YYEEEE. The chain's CDR3 is CASSLVTTEAFF. The CDR3 DNA reads as TGTGCCAGCAGCTTGGTAACAACTGAAGCTTTCTTT.

The chain is built from TRBV28 and TRBJ1-2; the match to TRBD1 covers 7 bases. Germline V gene data show CDR1 as MDHEN and CDR2 as SYDVKM. The CDR3 has 14 residues. V dropped 7 bases and J dropped 3; count of bases not matched to a gene: 8. CDR3 nucleotide sequence: TGTGCCAGCACCCCGGCCGGACAGGACTATGGCTACACCTTC. Translating it yields CASTPAGQDYGYTF.

V usage is TRBV9 and J usage is TRBJ2-1; weak D call: TRBD2 (5 bases). Trimming stripped 7 bases from V and 8 bases from J, with 16 bases between. CDR3 length: 13 amino acids. CDR1 SGDLS and CDR2 YYNGEE come from the germline V gene. The CDR3 region has the DNA TGTGCCAGCGAGGGTCTGGGTGCCTATGAGCAGTTCTTC. This codes for CASEGLGAYEQFF.

The CDR3 protein is CASSFGSYEQYF. The CDR3 coding sequence is TGTGCCAGCAGCTTCGGCTCCTACGAGCAGTACTTC. The chain recombines TRBV7-9 with TRBJ2-7; D remains ambiguous. The CDR3 is made up of 12 amino acids. Germline V gives CDR1 SEHNR, CDR2 FQNEAQ (reference sequence). V lost 3 bases and J lost 0, with 3 bases in between.

J is TRBJ1-3 and V is TRBV6-5; unclear D gene. The germline CDR1 and CDR2 sequences are MNHEY and SVGAGI. Trimming left V 0 bases short and J 4 bases short, with 13 bases between. This CDR3 has 16 amino acids. The CDR3 spells CASSYSRAEGGNTIYF. CDR3 in DNA: TGTGCCAGCAGTTACTCTAGGGCCGAAGGGGGAAACACCATATATTTT.

Comment on this clone: Its ends do not fully match the called genes, so a read error is possible. V is TRBV6-2 or TRBV6-3 and J is TRBJ2-1; 12 nucleotides match TRBD2. Germline V lookup: CDR1 MNHEY, CDR2 SVGEGT. The CDR3 is made up of 14 amino acids. The CDR3 loop reads CASSFPGLAGNSLF. The CDR3 DNA is TGTGCCAGCAGTTTCCCCGGACTAGCGGGGAATAGTCTCTTC.

The rearrangement links TRBV11-2 to TRBJ2-5; tentative D call: TRBD2 (7 bases). CDR1 is SGHAT, CDR2 FQNNGV, per germline. Trimming stripped 6 bases from V and 4 bases from J, with 12 bases between. The CDR3 consists of 13 residues. The CDR3 region has the DNA TGTGCCAGCAGTGAGGGGGGGCGAGAGACCCAGTACTTC. Its translation: CASSEGGRETQYF.

The J gene is TRBJ1-5, the V gene TRBV5-1; 7 bases align to TRBD1. The CDR3 loop spans 15 amino acids. V was pared by 0 bases and J by 5 bases, with 5 bases of the junction left unmatched. In germline, CDR1 is SGHRS, CDR2 YFSETQ. CDR3 sequence reads: CASSLGDREDQPQHF. The CDR3 DNA reads TGCGCCAGCAGCTTGGGAGACAGGGAGGATCAGCCCCAGCATTTT. The complete variable domain, with remaining parts taken from reference TRBV5-1 and TRBJ1-5, reads KAGVTQTPRYLIKTRGQQVTLSCSPISGHRSVSWYQQTPGQGLQFLFEYFSETQRNKGNFPGRFSGRQFSNSRSEMNVSTLELGDSALYLCASSLGDREDQPQHFGDGTRLSIL.

In this sample, this clone turned up once. This chain uses TRBV28 with TRBJ1-2; TRBD1 matches 12 bases. V was pared by 6 bases and J by 10 bases, with 9 bases of the junction left unmatched. Germline V gene data show CDR1 as MDHEN and CDR2 as SYDVKM. The CDR3 spans 14 residues. The chain's CDR3 is CASRPMWDRGLYTF. The CDR3 nucleotides read TGTGCCAGCAGACCGATGTGGGACAGGGGGCTCTACACCTTC.

The gene calls are TRBV5-1 and TRBJ2-2; D gene unclear. The CDR3 is 14 residues long. Germline CDR1 and CDR2: SGHRS and YFSETQ. Deletions cut 0 bases from V and 2 bases from J, with 5 bases between. CDR3 coding DNA: TGCGCCAGCAGCTTGGAAAGTAACACCGGGGAGCTGTTTTTT. This translates into CASSLESNTGELFF.

This chain links TRBV6-6 with TRBJ1-2, with TRBD1 as a possible D gene (6 bases). CDR3 length: 14 residues. CDR1 and CDR2 from the germline V gene are MNHNY and SVGAGI (reference sequence). V lost 5 bases and J 7 bases, leaving 17 bases between the germline ends. The CDR3 DNA is TGTGCCAGCAGTCGTGACAGGATCGAGGGTGGCTACACCTTC. Encoded protein: CASSRDRIEGGYTF.

The chain combines TRBV6-5 with TRBJ2-2; D is unclear. CDR1 and CDR2 (germline): MNHEY, SVGAGI. V lost 6 bases and J lost 6, with 11 bases in between. CDR3 length: 13 residues. The CDR3 sequence is CASRKDVPGELFF. The CDR3 DNA follows: TGTGCCAGCAGGAAGGACGTCCCCGGGGAGCTGTTTTTT.

Here the CDR3 DNA reads TGCAGCGTTGAAGATTTCGGGGGGGAAGAGACCCAGTACTTC. It is translated as CSVEDFGGEETQYF. This rearrangement joins TRBV29-1 to TRBJ2-5; 8 positions agree with TRBD2. The CDR3 contains 14 residues. V was pared by 0 bases and J by 3 bases, with 3 bases of the junction left unmatched. Germline CDR1 and CDR2: SQVTM and ANQGSEA.

The genes are TRBV30 and TRBJ2-7; 9 bases are a match to TRBD1. The CDR3 covers 15 residues. The ends lost 3 bases at V and 3 bases at J; junction bases unmatched: 9. Germline V gives CDR1 GTSNPN, CDR2 SVGIG (reference sequence). The CDR3 region is CAWRAMKGQGYEQYF. The CDR3 DNA reads as TGTGCCTGGAGAGCGATGAAGGGACAGGGCTACGAGCAGTACTTC.

In its sample, this clone was seen once. The chain is built from TRBV12-3 or TRBV12-4 and TRBJ1-4, with D unclear. Trimming left V 5 bases short and J 10 bases short, with 8 bases between. CDR3 length: 11 residues. The CDR3 protein is CASSKEGKLFF. As DNA, the CDR3 is TGTGCCAGCAGTAAAGAGGGAAAACTGTTTTTT.

Only one count was recorded for this clone. This chain uses TRBV7-9 with TRBJ2-7; D is unresolved. Per the germline V gene, CDR1 is SEHNR and CDR2 is FQNEAQ (reference sequence). The CDR3 has 14 residues. V shed 1 base and J shed 5 bases, with 12 bases lying between them. The CDR3, as DNA: TGTGCCAGCAGCTTAGACCCGTCCACTCACGAGCAGTACTTC. Translated, it gives CASSLDPSTHEQYF.

V gene TRBV30 combines with J gene TRBJ2-7; D is perhaps TRBD2 (6 bases). V shed 2 bases and J shed 4 bases, with 18 bases lying between them. CDR1 and CDR2 from the germline V gene are GTSNPN and SVGIG (reference sequence). CDR3 size: 15 residues. CDR3: CAWSTPGLPGYEQYF. In DNA, the CDR3 is TGTGCCTGGAGTACCCCGGGACTCCCAGGGTACGAGCAGTACTTC.

The rearrangement links TRBV7-9 to TRBJ2-1; no firm D call. Germline loops: CDR1 SEHNR, CDR2 FQNEAQ (reference sequence). This CDR3 contains 14 residues. V was shortened by 5 bases and J by 4 bases, with 12 bases between the two germline ends. CDR3 protein: CASSPLGRYNEQFF. DNA of the CDR3: TGTGCCAGCAGCCCCCTGGGTCGATACAATGAGCAGTTCTTC.

The chain recombines TRBV7-3 with TRBJ2-2, with 12 bases fitting TRBD2. Germline CDR1 reads SGHTA; CDR2 reads FQGTGA. The V gene end was trimmed by 5 bases and the J gene end by 1 base; junction bases not matched to a gene: 8. The CDR3 covers 18 residues. DNA of the CDR3: TGTGCCAGCAGCCCTTACCCGGGACTAGCGGGGAACACCGGGGAGCTGTTTTTT. Protein product: CASSPYPGLAGNTGELFF.

The rearrangement uses TRBV11-2 and TRBJ1-1; no definite D call. The CDR3 has 14 amino acids. Germline lookup yields CDR1 SGHAT and CDR2 FQNNGV. V dropped 5 bases and J dropped 1 base, with 11 bases sitting between them. This chain's CDR3 is CASSMRLRNTEAFF. Written as DNA, the CDR3 is TGTGCCAGCAGCATGAGGTTGAGGAACACTGAAGCTTTCTTT.